One and the same sample provided the 27 T cell receptor beta chains below, sequenced in a study of blood T cell repertoires in COVID-19. Some clones are missing from TCRdb's copy, which holds only in-frame ones; the method was immunoSEQ multiplex PCR. The repertoire consists of 50,000 or so clones, with 80% to 85% occurring once and the leading ten covering 6.5% to 9%. The sequenced sample consisted of peripheral blood. Source of these receptors: a man in his 60s with active COVID-19.

The chain carries TRBV7-8 and TRBJ1-2; 11 bases are a match to TRBD1. Germline CDR1 is SGHVS and CDR2 is FQNEAQ. The CDR3 spans 13 residues. V gave up 5 bases and J gave up 7 bases; unmatched junction bases: 3. The CDR3 region is CASSLGTGGGYTF. In DNA form, the CDR3 reads TGTGCCAGCAGCCTCGGGACAGGGGGTGGCTACACCTTC.

The chain recombines TRBV2 with TRBJ1-4, with 9 bases matching TRBD1. With 6 bases clipped from V and 7 bases from J, the junction kept 12 bases outside the gene matches. The V gene's germline CDR1 is SNHLY and CDR2 FYNNEI. The CDR3 runs 16 residues. CDR3 bases: TGTGCCAGCAGCTCAACCCTACAGGGGGCGGGTGAAAAACTGTTTTTT. It yields the protein CASSSTLQGAGEKLFF.

This chain connects TRBV25-1 to TRBJ2-1; weak D call: TRBD2 (6 bases). V was shortened by 3 bases and J by 8 bases, with 14 bases between the two germline ends. The germline V gene has CDR1 MGHDK and CDR2 SYGVNS. This CDR3 is built from 14 residues. The DNA of the CDR3 is TGTGCCAGCAGTGATCGACTAGTGTCGCATGAGCAGTTCTTC. Protein product: CASSDRLVSHEQFF.

CDR3 residues: CASSLVAGNTEAFF. The CDR3 coding sequence is TGCGCCAGCAGCTTGGTCGCGGGGAACACTGAAGCTTTCTTT. The chain joins TRBV5-1 to TRBJ1-1; D is ambiguous. V was cut by 0 bases and J by 1 base, with 7 bases left in between. The CDR3 totals 14 residues. Germline V CDR1 and CDR2: SGHRS, YFSETQ.

The rearrangement links TRBV5-4 to TRBJ2-3; 16 bases match TRBD2. The CDR3 totals 18 residues. The V gene end was trimmed by 3 bases and the J gene end by 4 bases; junction bases not matched to a gene: 8. Germline V CDR1 and CDR2: SGHNT, YYREEE (reference sequence). CDR3 region: CASSSEGTSGRASDTQYF. Written as DNA, the CDR3 is TGTGCCAGCAGCTCAGAGGGGACTAGCGGGAGGGCCTCAGATACGCAGTATTTT.

This chain uses TRBV27 with TRBJ2-6; a possible D gene is TRBD1 (5 bases). Trimming cost V 6 bases and J 4 bases, with 19 bases left between them. The CDR3 has 17 amino acids. The germline CDR1 and CDR2 sequences are MNHEY and SMNVEV (reference sequence). DNA of the CDR3: TGTGCCAGCAGCTTTAGGGCAGGGCTCTCCGGGGCCAACGTCCTGACTTTC. Protein product: CASSFRAGLSGANVLTF.

V is TRBV6-1 and J is TRBJ2-7; TRBD1 matches 7 bases. CDR1 is MNHNS, CDR2 SASEGT, per germline. With V trimmed by 3 bases and J by 6 bases, 8 bases remained unmatched. This CDR3 spans 14 amino acids. Here the CDR3 reads CASSELGAGGEQYF. The CDR3 region has the DNA TGTGCCAGCAGTGAGTTAGGTGCAGGGGGCGAGCAGTACTTC.

The chain employs TRBV15 and TRBJ2-1, with 11 positions matching TRBD1. CDR3 size: 15 residues. Germline CDR1 reads LNHNV; CDR2 reads YYDKDF (reference sequence). V was pared by 7 bases and J by 4 bases, with 6 bases of the junction left unmatched. The DNA for the CDR3 is TGTGCCACCAAGAGAGGACAGGGGGCTTACAATGAGCAGTTCTTC. Its translation is CATKRGQGAYNEQFF.

This clone was detected only a few times. This sequence joins TRBV28 and TRBJ2-5; 7 nucleotides line up with TRBD1. V lost 10 bases, J lost 4 bases, and 12 bases stayed unmatched. The CDR3 has 14 amino acids. The V gene's germline CDR1 is MDHEN and CDR2 SYDVKM. This CDR3 reads CAIASTYRGETQYF. CDR3 DNA sequence: TGTGCCATCGCATCGACTTACAGGGGAGAGACCCAGTACTTC.

V and J are TRBV12-2 and TRBJ2-3; whether TRBD1, the table's D call, matches the DNA was not checked. TRBV12-2 is reported as a pseudogene. The CDR3 consists of 15 residues. The CDR3 DNA follows: TGTGCAAGTCGCCCCGTGGGCCACAGGGCAGATACGCAGTATTTT. The encoded protein is CASRPVGHRADTQYF.

The chain couples TRBV5-5 to TRBJ2-7; D remains unclear. V lost 1 base to trimming and J lost 3 bases, with 8 bases between them. This CDR3 spans 13 amino acids. Germline V lookup: CDR1 SGHKS, CDR2 YYEKEE (reference sequence). The CDR3 spells CASSLPPNYEQYF. CDR3 sequence (DNA): TGTGCCAGCAGCTTGCCCCCCAACTACGAGCAGTACTTC.

This clone is large. The V call is TRBV11-2, the J call TRBJ1-4; D gene unclear. Deletions cut 4 bases from V and 8 bases from J, with 20 bases between. The CDR3 sequence is 16 residues long. CDR1 is SGHAT and CDR2 is FQNNGV in the germline V gene. The CDR3 DNA follows: TGTGCCAGCAGCTCCCTTGACCGGTGGGCTACGGAAAAACTGTTTTTT. Translating it yields CASSSLDRWATEKLFF.

This chain uses TRBV6-5 with TRBJ2-7; TRBD2 agrees at 8 bases. V shed 4 bases, J shed 5 bases, and the junction held 13 bases outside the gene matches. Looked up from germline, CDR1 is MNHEY and CDR2 is SVGAGI. The CDR3 is 16 amino acids. CDR3 nucleotides: TGTGCCAGCAGTTTGGGCTCCGGGGGGGCCCTTGACGAGCAGTACTTC. It codes for CASSLGSGGALDEQYF.

V usage is TRBV4-1 and J usage is TRBJ1-1, with 8 bases aligning to TRBD1. The germline gives CDR1 MGHRA, CDR2 YSYEKL. J lost 9 bases, V lost 3 bases, and 12 bases had no gene match. The CDR3 is 15 amino acids. CDR3 DNA: TGCGCCAGCAGCCATGTCAGGGGGCCCCCCCCGAAAGCTTTCTTT. As protein: CASSHVRGPPPKAFF.

The rearrangement joins TRBV5-1 to TRBJ2-5; D is undetermined. CDR3 size: 14 residues. Germline values: CDR1 SGHRS, CDR2 YFSETQ. Trimming took off 3 bases at V and 1 base at J, with 10 bases between the two ends. The CDR3 protein is CASSYGGPQETQYF. For the CDR3, the DNA is TGCGCCAGCAGCTACGGTGGTCCCCAAGAGACCCAGTACTTC.

V is TRBV15 and J is TRBJ2-1, with 9 bases lining up with TRBD2. The CDR3 is 17 amino acids. The J segment lost 2 bases and the V segment lost 4 bases, leaving 9 bases of the junction unmatched. Looked up from germline, CDR1 is LNHNV and CDR2 is YYDKDF (reference sequence). The CDR3 protein is CATSISRAGGPYNEQFF. CDR3 sequence (DNA): TGTGCCACCAGCATCTCTAGGGCGGGAGGGCCCTACAATGAGCAGTTCTTC.

Notes on this clone: Its ends do not fully match the called genes, so a read error is possible. The chain recombines TRBV7-7 with TRBJ2-7, with 7 bases lining up with TRBD1. The CDR3 is 14 amino acids. Germline lookup yields CDR1 SSHAT and CDR2 FNYEAQ (reference sequence). The CDR3 DNA is TGTGCTAGCAGCCGGGACAGTTTCTCCTACGAGCAGTACTTC. This sequence encodes CASSRDSFSYEQYF.

The rearrangement uses TRBV7-2 and TRBJ2-7; the match to TRBD2 covers 10 bases. With 5 bases clipped from V and 3 bases from J, the junction kept 4 bases outside the gene matches. The CDR3 loop spans 14 amino acids. Germline V lookup: CDR1 SGHTA, CDR2 FQGNSA. The CDR3: CASSPGLAVYEQYF. The CDR3 DNA reads TGTGCCAGCAGCCCCGGACTAGCGGTCTACGAGCAGTACTTC.

The chain joins TRBV12-3 or TRBV12-4 to TRBJ2-3, with TRBD2 as a possible D gene (7 bases). CDR3 length equals 13 residues. With 6 bases removed from V and 6 bases from J, the gap between germline ends came to 13 bases. As DNA, the CDR3 is TGTGCCAGCAGACGGGGGGCCATGGATACGCAGTATTTT. The encoded protein is CASRRGAMDTQYF.

J is TRBJ1-5 and V is TRBV4-1, with TRBD1 matching 7 bases. V was clipped by 1 base and J by 0 bases; unmatched bases: 3. This CDR3 region has 16 residues. CDR1 MGHRA and CDR2 YSYEKL come from the germline V gene. The CDR3 here is CASSQGGTVSNQPQHF. Written as DNA, the CDR3 is TGCGCCAGCAGCCAAGGCGGGACAGTTAGCAATCAGCCCCAGCATTTT.

This clone was detected a few times. The gene calls are TRBV5-5 and TRBJ1-5; 7 bases agree with TRBD1. The trim removed 4 bases at V and 0 bases at J, leaving 7 bases unmatched. Germline CDR1 SGHKS, CDR2 YYEKEE (reference sequence). The CDR3 is made up of 16 amino acids. This CDR3 is CASSPGQVYSNQPQHF. DNA of the CDR3: TGTGCCAGCAGCCCCGGACAGGTATATAGCAATCAGCCCCAGCATTTT.

The chain recombines TRBV4-1 with TRBJ2-1, with D uncertain. The CDR3 length is 14 residues. CDR1 is MGHRA, CDR2 YSYEKL, per germline. Trimming pared 4 bases from V and 1 base from J, leaving 8 bases between. CDR3 sequence: CASSLLSSYNEQFF. The CDR3 DNA is TGCGCCAGCAGCCTCTTGAGTTCCTACAATGAGCAGTTCTTC.

This chain connects TRBV28 to TRBJ2-2, with D perhaps matching TRBD1 (5 bases). CDR1 is MDHEN and CDR2 is SYDVKM in the germline V gene. The CDR3 is made up of 17 amino acids. Between the trimmed V and J ends, which lost 10 bases and 1 base, there was a span of 22 bases. In nucleotides, the CDR3 is TGTGCCACTTTGCGACAGACGTTCCCCAGGAACACCGGGGAGCTGTTTTTT. It is translated as CATLRQTFPRNTGELFF.

This chain links TRBV19 with TRBJ1-2, with TRBD1 as a possible D gene (5 bases). The CDR3 runs to 15 residues. V dropped 5 bases and J dropped 2 bases, with 15 bases sitting between them. The V gene's germline CDR1 is LNHDA and CDR2 SQIVND (reference sequence). CDR3 bases: TGTGCCAGTAGTGCGGGGCCAAATAAGAACTATGGCTACACCTTC. It codes for CASSAGPNKNYGYTF.

This sequence joins TRBV28 and TRBJ2-1, with 11 bases lining up with TRBD2. Germline values: CDR1 MDHEN, CDR2 SYDVKM. This CDR3 contains 16 residues. The V segment lost 3 bases and the J segment 6 bases; nucleotides outside the gene matches: 7. CDR3: CASSFLTSGRTNEQFF. The DNA of the CDR3 is TGTGCCAGCAGTTTTCTCACTAGCGGGAGAACCAATGAGCAGTTCTTC. The full variable domain, with the rest looked up from reference TRBV28 and TRBJ2-1, is DVKVTQSSRYLVKRTGEKVFLECVQDMDHENMFWYRQDPGLGLRLIYFSYDVKMKEKGDIPEGYSVSREKKERFSLILESASTNQTSMYLCASSFLTSGRTNEQFFGPGTRLTVL.

The V and J genes are TRBV5-6 and TRBJ2-1; D possibly corresponds to TRBD2 (6 bases). The CDR3 length is 15 residues. From germline, CDR1 is SGHDT and CDR2 YYEEEE. V lost 0 bases, J lost 4 bases, and 11 bases lay in between. CDR3 protein: CASSLAGTVYNEQFF. CDR3 DNA sequence: TGTGCCAGCAGCTTGGCAGGGACTGTTTACAATGAGCAGTTCTTC.

The chain recombines TRBV19 with TRBJ1-5; 9 bases align to TRBD1. Germline trimming cut 5 bases from V and 2 bases from J; bases unmatched to any gene: 7. The CDR3 contains 16 residues. Germline V CDR1 and CDR2: LNHDA, SQIVND (reference sequence). The CDR3 DNA sequence: TGTGCCAGTAGTTCCTTACAGGGGGCTCGCAATCAGCCCCAGCATTTT. Its translation is CASSSLQGARNQPQHF.